Below are 15 T cell receptor beta chains sequenced from a single sample in a study of T cell responses to AZD1222 COVID-19 vaccine. The data were produced by immunoSEQ multiplex PCR, yet TCRdb's version contains in-frame clones alone and is incomplete. The table shows approximately 100,000 clones, with 90% occurring only once. The sample consisted of peripheral blood, taken on day 0 of AZD1222 vaccination. These receptors all come from an adult in good health.

The rearrangement links TRBV5-4 to TRBJ2-7; 10 nucleotides align to TRBD1. Losses at the gene ends were 4 bases for V and 3 bases for J; bases not matched to a gene: 4. The germline CDR1 and CDR2 sequences are SGHNT and YYREEE (reference sequence). The CDR3 length is 14 residues. The CDR3: CASSPRTGGYEQYF. CDR3 in DNA: TGTGCCAGCAGCCCACGGACAGGGGGCTACGAGCAGTACTTC.

The gene calls are TRBV5-5 and TRBJ2-1; tentative D call: TRBD2 (6 bases). In germline, CDR1 is SGHKS, CDR2 YYEKEE (reference sequence). V was clipped by 4 bases and J by 0 bases, with 14 bases between them. This CDR3 region has 16 residues. The CDR3 DNA is TGTGCCAGCAGCGGACGGGACGGGAGCTCCTACAATGAGCAGTTCTTC. It is translated as CASSGRDGSSYNEQFF.

The CDR3 DNA reads as TGTGCCAGCAGCGACACAGGCTATGAAGCTTTCTTT. Translation: CASSDTGYEAFF. The chain carries TRBV9 and TRBJ1-1, with D possibly being TRBD1 (5 bases). This CDR3 is built from 12 residues. Germline assignment: CDR1 SGDLS and CDR2 YYNGEE. Trimming cost V 3 bases and J 7 bases, with 10 bases left between them.

This clone was detected only a few times. This chain joins TRBV5-4 and TRBJ1-2, with D unresolved. The CDR3 extends over 14 amino acids. V was clipped by 2 bases and J by 2 bases, with 10 bases between them. Germline lookup yields CDR1 SGHNT and CDR2 YYREEE (reference sequence). CDR3 sequence: CASSFIYGNYGYTF. As DNA, the CDR3 is TGTGCCAGCAGCTTTATTTACGGAAACTATGGCTACACCTTC.

The chain has TRBV6-1 and TRBJ1-4; D is unclear. The CDR3 spans 18 residues. Germline-derived CDR1 and CDR2 are MNHNS and SASEGT. Deletions cut 4 bases from V and 4 bases from J, with 22 bases between. CDR3 coding DNA: TGTGCCAGCAGTGTTCCTTTCGGCTCTGGAGCGATTAATGAAAAACTGTTTTTT. Its translation is CASSVPFGSGAINEKLFF.

The gene calls are TRBV15 and TRBJ2-5; D gene uncertain. Germline V gives CDR1 LNHNV, CDR2 YYDKDF (reference sequence). The CDR3 extends over 18 amino acids. V lost 0 bases, J lost 5 bases, and 22 bases lay in between. The CDR3 nucleotides read TGTGCCACCAGCAGAGATCCTCCTGGGGTTCGGTCACCGGAGACCCAGTACTTC. Encoded protein: CATSRDPPGVRSPETQYF.

The V gene is TRBV10-3, the J gene TRBJ1-1; 8 bases fit TRBD1. This CDR3 has 16 amino acids. The J segment lost 3 bases and the V segment lost 4 bases, leaving 10 bases of the junction unmatched. The germline CDR1 and CDR2 sequences are ENHRY and SYGVKD. This CDR3 is CAISATGGRGYTEAFF. For the CDR3, the DNA is TGTGCCATCAGTGCCACAGGGGGTCGAGGGTACACTGAAGCTTTCTTT.

The rearrangement links TRBV27 to TRBJ1-1; the match to TRBD1 covers 12 bases. The CDR3 contains 17 residues. The junction had 10 bases not matched to a gene; V was cut back by 5 bases and J by 3 bases. Germline loops: CDR1 MNHEY, CDR2 SMNVEV (reference sequence). This CDR3 reads CASSTLRDRGQDTEAFF. As DNA, the CDR3 is TGTGCCAGCAGTACCCTCCGGGACAGGGGGCAGGACACTGAAGCTTTCTTT.

The chain combines TRBV5-8 with TRBJ1-3; 7 positions match TRBD1. The V and J ends lost 0 bases and 4 bases, in that order; junction bases with no gene match: 4. The CDR3 extends over 15 amino acids. Germline V gene data show CDR1 as SGHTS and CDR2 as YDEGEE. CDR3 sequence reads: CASSLDRGYGNTIYF. CDR3 bases: TGTGCCAGCAGCTTGGACAGGGGATACGGAAACACCATATATTTT.

V and J are TRBV6-5 and TRBJ2-5; D ambiguous. CDR1 is MNHEY, CDR2 SVGAGI, per germline. The CDR3 has 14 residues. V lost 6 bases, J lost 0 bases, and 11 bases lay in between. The CDR3 reads CASSPRSYQETQYF. The CDR3 DNA reads TGTGCCAGCAGCCCCCGGAGTTACCAAGAGACCCAGTACTTC.

This clone was seen once. V usage is TRBV5-1 and J usage is TRBJ2-6, with D hard to call. The CDR3 contains 16 residues. Trimming cost V 2 bases and J 4 bases, with 13 bases left between them. Germline assignment: CDR1 SGHRS and CDR2 YFSETQ. The CDR3 DNA sequence: TGCGCCAGCAGCTTCACTATCTCTGCGGGGGCCAACGTCCTGACTTTC. This sequence encodes CASSFTISAGANVLTF.

J is TRBJ2-5 and V is TRBV7-2; D is possibly TRBD1 or TRBD2 (5 bases each). This CDR3 is 13 amino acids long. Germline CDR1 and CDR2: SGHTA and FQGNSA. The ends were cut back, 6 bases at V and 2 bases at J, with 10 bases in the middle. This CDR3 is CASSGGAQETQYF. In DNA form, the CDR3 reads TGTGCCAGCAGTGGGGGAGCTCAAGAGACCCAGTACTTC.

This chain uses TRBV6-5 with TRBJ1-1, with 9 bases matching TRBD1. V lost 6 bases to trimming and J lost 3 bases; unmatched junction nucleotides: 8. Germline CDR1 reads MNHEY; CDR2 reads SVGAGI. This CDR3 has 15 residues. The DNA of the CDR3 is TGTGCCAGCAGACAGGGGGCGACGGGGTACACTGAAGCTTTCTTT. It specifies CASRQGATGYTEAFF.

There are a few counts of this clone. This chain links TRBV3-1 (or the pseudogene TRBV3-2) with TRBJ1-4; perhaps TRBD1 as D (5 bases). The CDR3 runs to 15 residues. Trimming took off 1 base at V and 13 bases at J, with 19 bases between the two ends. Germline V gene lookup returns CDR1 LGHDT and CDR2 YNNKEL (reference sequence). The CDR3: CASSQGIGEWTVLFF. The DNA for the CDR3 is TGTGCCAGCAGCCAAGGCATAGGGGAATGGACTGTACTGTTTTTT.

CDR3 sequence reads: CASSLGRGNTEAFF. The CDR3 DNA follows: TGCGCCAGCAGCTTGGGAAGGGGGAACACTGAAGCTTTCTTT. The chain is built from TRBV5-1 and TRBJ1-1; D might be TRBD1 (5 bases). CDR3 length: 14 amino acids. V was trimmed by 0 bases and J by 1 base, leaving 7 bases between them. From germline, CDR1 is SGHRS and CDR2 YFSETQ.